The 10 T cell receptor beta chains below come from one sample, sequenced in a study of monozygotic twins with inflammatory bowel disease. TCRdb reprocessed the 5' RACE reads; each CDR3 protein has one entry and no DNA is given. There are 350,000 to 550,000 distinct CDR3 sequences in the sample, with 2.4% held by the top ten. Sequencing input: blood. The source of these receptors is a human donor with ulcerative colitis or Crohn's disease, or a healthy co-twin of an affected twin (not recorded which).

The V gene is TRBV29-1, the J gene TRBJ1-2. The germline V gene encodes CDR1 SQVTM and CDR2 ANQGSEA. CDR3 length: 13 residues. The CDR3 loop is CSVGEGGGYGYTF.

The V call is TRBV12-3 or TRBV12-4, the J call TRBJ2-1. CDR3 size: 15 residues. This CDR3 reads CASSLGLESRNEQFF.

The chain combines TRBV19 with TRBJ2-2; the D call from TCRdb, TRBD1, cannot be confirmed without DNA. Germline V gene sequence: CDR1 LNHDA, CDR2 SQIVND (reference sequence). The CDR3 length is 15 residues. CDR3 amino acids: CASSTDRTNTGELFF.

The gene calls are TRBV11-1 and TRBJ2-1; TCRdb returns TRBD2, unconfirmable since there is no DNA. Germline V lookup: CDR1 SGHAT, CDR2 FQDESV (reference sequence). CDR3 length: 16 amino acids. CDR3 protein: CASSDGLAGTYSEQFF.

CDR3 in amino acids: CASSLAHTLINTEAFF. The chain joins TRBV12-3 or TRBV12-4 to TRBJ1-1. The CDR3 is 16 amino acids.

The chain has TRBV7-3 and TRBJ2-6; there is no DNA to check the TCRdb D call of TRBD1. The CDR3 sequence is 13 residues long. The germline gives CDR1 SGHTA, CDR2 FQGTGA. This chain's CDR3 is CASSLVPKRVLTF. Full variable domain (rest looked up from reference TRBV7-3 and TRBJ2-6): GAGVSQTPSNKVTEKGKYVELRCDPISGHTALYWYRQSLGQGPEFLIYFQGTGAADDSGLPNDRFFAVRPEGSVSTLKIQRTERGDSAVYLCASSLVPKRVLTFGAGSRLTVL.

The CDR3 loop reads CASSASSGGYNEQFF. The V and J genes are TRBV5-4 and TRBJ2-1; with no DNA, the TCRdb D assignment of TRBD2 cannot be verified. The CDR3 runs to 15 residues. Germline V lookup: CDR1 SGHNT, CDR2 YYREEE (reference sequence).

This chain links TRBV20-1 with TRBJ1-5; checking the TCRdb D call of TRBD1 is not possible without DNA. The germline V gene encodes CDR1 DFQATT and CDR2 SNEGSKA (reference sequence). The CDR3 consists of 12 residues. CDR3 amino acids: CSATRVNQPQHF.

The chain couples TRBV5-1 to TRBJ1-1; there is no DNA to check the TCRdb D call of TRBD1. The CDR3 has 13 amino acids. The germline V gene encodes CDR1 SGHRS and CDR2 YFSETQ. CDR3 loop: CASSLAVSGGAFF. The complete variable domain, with remaining parts taken from reference TRBV5-1 and TRBJ1-1, reads KAGVTQTPRYLIKTRGQQVTLSCSPISGHRSVSWYQQTPGQGLQFLFEYFSETQRNKGNFPGRFSGRQFSNSRSEMNVSTLELGDSALYLCASSLAVSGGAFFGQGTRLTVV.

The chain is built from TRBV6-6 and TRBJ1-5; TCRdb selects TRBD1, and the lack of DNA leaves this call unchecked. CDR3 length equals 13 residues. Germline loops: CDR1 MNHNY, CDR2 SVGAGI (reference sequence). The CDR3 region is CATQGGPNQPQHF.